The clone carrying this T cell receptor beta chain was found a few times. Sequenced by immunoSEQ multiplex PCR; TCRdb stores in-frame clones only, minus some. Among about 160,000 clones listed, less than 90% were seen once. These data belong to a study of cytomegalovirus exposure and HLA in healthy donors. The V segment lost 1 base and the J segment 5 bases; nucleotides outside the gene matches: 6. Germline CDR1 reads SGHRS; CDR2 reads YFSETQ. The CDR3 totals 16 residues. J is TRBJ2-1 and V is TRBV5-1; 10 bases agree with TRBD2. Sequencing was done on a sample of PBMCs. The sequence derives from a young woman in good health and CMV-seronegative. The CDR3 DNA sequence: TGCGCCAGCAGCTTGTCCCCTAGCGGGAGTAACAATGAGCAGTTCTTC. Protein: CASSLSPSGSNNEQFF.